Shown below are 6 T cell receptor beta chains from a single sample sequenced in a study of cytomegalovirus exposure and HLA in healthy donors. The PCR used 60 Vbeta and 13 Jbeta primers. Generated by immunoSEQ multiplex PCR, the TCRdb table keeps only in-frame clones and is missing some. The profile shows roughly 170,000 clones, 83% of them singletons. The sample taken for sequencing was PBMCs. The receptors derive from a man aged 50-60 years in good health and CMV-seronegative.

The chain joins TRBV29-1 to TRBJ2-1, with 7 bases lining up with TRBD2. Germline values: CDR1 SQVTM, CDR2 ANQGSEA. V was clipped by 4 bases and J by 5 bases; unmatched bases: 8. The CDR3 is made up of 14 amino acids. For the CDR3, the DNA is TGCAGCGTTGTGCCGGGGAGGGCTAACAATGAGCAGTTCTTC. Residues: CSVVPGRANNEQFF.

This sequence joins TRBV4-3 and TRBJ1-6; 7 bases map to TRBD1. Unmatched junction bases numbered 15, after V lost 3 bases and J lost 13 bases. Looked up from germline, CDR1 is LGHNA and CDR2 is YSLEER. The length of the CDR3 is 16 residues. As DNA, the CDR3 is TGCGCCAGCAGCCACAGACAGGGAAGCCGGGGTGGTCCCCTCCACTTT. Protein sequence: CASSHRQGSRGGPLHF.

This clone was seen a handful of times. V gene TRBV30 combines with J gene TRBJ1-2; D uncertain. CDR3 length: 13 amino acids. Germline values: CDR1 GTSNPN, CDR2 SVGIG (reference sequence). V was clipped by 2 bases and J by 3 bases, with 10 bases between them. The CDR3 loop reads CAWSHTRDYGYTF. The CDR3 DNA follows: TGTGCCTGGAGTCATACGAGGGACTATGGCTACACCTTC.

The rearrangement joins TRBV5-1 to TRBJ1-5; D is unresolved. Per the germline V gene, CDR1 is SGHRS and CDR2 is YFSETQ. V shed 7 bases and J shed 3 bases, with 11 bases lying between them. This CDR3 comprises 13 residues. CDR3 nucleotide sequence: TGCGCCAGCGCTGCAGACTCCAATCAGCCCCAGCATTTT. This encodes CASAADSNQPQHF.

About this clone: A junction end diverges from the germline sequence, so it may reflect a read error. The chain combines TRBV10-3 with TRBJ1-5; 9 nucleotides match TRBD1. Germline CDR1 is ENHRY and CDR2 is SYGVKD. The CDR3 totals 16 residues. The CDR3 sequence: CAISELDRGSNRPQHF. CDR3 DNA: TGTGCCATCAGTGAGTTGGACAGGGGTAGCAATCGGCCCCAGCATTTT.

The chain carries TRBV18 and TRBJ1-2, with a weak D call TRBD1 (5 bases). From germline, CDR1 is KGHSH and CDR2 LQKENI. V was trimmed by 0 bases and J by 5 bases, leaving 13 bases between them. CDR3 size: 15 residues. This chain's CDR3 is CASSPPARELYGYTF. Written as DNA, the CDR3 is TGTGCCAGCTCACCACCGGCCAGGGAATTATATGGCTACACCTTC.